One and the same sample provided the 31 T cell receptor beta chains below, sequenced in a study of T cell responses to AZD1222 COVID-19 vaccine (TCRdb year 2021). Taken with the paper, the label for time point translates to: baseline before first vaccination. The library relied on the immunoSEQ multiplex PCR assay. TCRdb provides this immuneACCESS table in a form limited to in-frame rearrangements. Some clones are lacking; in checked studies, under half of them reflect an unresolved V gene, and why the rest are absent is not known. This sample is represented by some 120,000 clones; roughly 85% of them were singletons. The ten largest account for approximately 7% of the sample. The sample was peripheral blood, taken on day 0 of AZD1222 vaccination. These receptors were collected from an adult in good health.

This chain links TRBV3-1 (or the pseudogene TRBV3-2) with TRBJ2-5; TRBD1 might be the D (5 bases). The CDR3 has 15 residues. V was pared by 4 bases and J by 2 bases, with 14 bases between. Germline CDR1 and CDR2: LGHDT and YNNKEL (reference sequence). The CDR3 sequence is CASSPVGATQETQYF. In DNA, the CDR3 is TGTGCCAGCAGCCCCGTTGGGGCTACACAAGAGACCCAGTACTTC.

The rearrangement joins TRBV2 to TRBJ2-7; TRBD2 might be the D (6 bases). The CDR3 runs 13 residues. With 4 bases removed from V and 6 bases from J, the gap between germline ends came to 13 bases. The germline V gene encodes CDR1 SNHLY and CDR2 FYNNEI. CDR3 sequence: CASSARAAGEQYF. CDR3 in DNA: TGTGCCAGCAGTGCCAGGGCAGCGGGCGAGCAGTACTTC. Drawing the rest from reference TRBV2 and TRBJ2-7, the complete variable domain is EPEVTQTPSHQVTQMGQEVILRCVPISNHLYFYWYRQILGQKVEFLVSFYNNEISEKSEIFDDQFSVERPDGSNFTLKIRSTKLEDSAMYFCASSARAAGEQYFGPGTRLTVT.

The chain's CDR3 is CASSQSRLFANTGELFF. The DNA for the CDR3 is TGCGCCAGCAGTCAATCGAGGCTGTTCGCGAACACCGGGGAGCTGTTTTTT. V gene TRBV23-1 combines with J gene TRBJ2-2; D is uncertain. TRBV23-1 is an open reading frame whose function is uncertain. Trimming removed 0 bases from V and 0 bases from J, with 11 bases in between. This CDR3 has 17 amino acids.

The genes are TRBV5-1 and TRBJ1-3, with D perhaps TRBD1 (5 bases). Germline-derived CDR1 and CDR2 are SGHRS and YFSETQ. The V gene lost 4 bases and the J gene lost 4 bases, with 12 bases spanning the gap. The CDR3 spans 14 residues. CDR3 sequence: CASSPGNPGNTIYF. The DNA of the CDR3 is TGCGCCAGCAGCCCAGGGAACCCCGGAAACACCATATATTTT.

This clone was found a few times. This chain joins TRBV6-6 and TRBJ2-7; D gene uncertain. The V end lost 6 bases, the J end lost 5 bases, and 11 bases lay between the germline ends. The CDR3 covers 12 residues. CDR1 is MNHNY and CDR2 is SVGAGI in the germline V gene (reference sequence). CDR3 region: CASRREGDEQYF. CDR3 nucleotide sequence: TGTGCCAGCAGGCGTGAAGGCGACGAGCAGTACTTC.

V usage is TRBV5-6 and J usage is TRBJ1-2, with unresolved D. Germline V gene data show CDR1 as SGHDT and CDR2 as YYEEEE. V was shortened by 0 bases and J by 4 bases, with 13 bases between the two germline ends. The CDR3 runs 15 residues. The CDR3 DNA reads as TGTGCCAGCAGCTTGGTTCGGCAGTTCAGCTATGGCTACACCTTC. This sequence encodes CASSLVRQFSYGYTF.

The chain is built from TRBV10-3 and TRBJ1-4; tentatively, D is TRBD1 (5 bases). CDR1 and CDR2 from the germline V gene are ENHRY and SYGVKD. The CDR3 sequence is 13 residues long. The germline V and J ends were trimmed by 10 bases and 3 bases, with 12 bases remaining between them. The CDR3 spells CATAGRSNEKLFF. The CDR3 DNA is TGTGCCACGGCAGGGCGTTCTAATGAAAAACTGTTTTTT.

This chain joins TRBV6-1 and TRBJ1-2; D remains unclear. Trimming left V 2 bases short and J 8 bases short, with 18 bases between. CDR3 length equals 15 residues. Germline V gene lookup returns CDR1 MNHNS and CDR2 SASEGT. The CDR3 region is CASSEQASSIGGYTF. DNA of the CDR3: TGTGCCAGCAGTGAACAGGCGAGTTCTATAGGCGGCTACACCTTC.

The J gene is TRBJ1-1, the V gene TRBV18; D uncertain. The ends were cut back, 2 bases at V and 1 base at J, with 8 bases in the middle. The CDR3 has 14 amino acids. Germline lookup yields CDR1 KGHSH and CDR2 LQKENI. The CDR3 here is CASSPAGPNTEAFF. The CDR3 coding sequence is TGTGCCAGCTCACCAGCGGGCCCGAACACTGAAGCTTTCTTT.

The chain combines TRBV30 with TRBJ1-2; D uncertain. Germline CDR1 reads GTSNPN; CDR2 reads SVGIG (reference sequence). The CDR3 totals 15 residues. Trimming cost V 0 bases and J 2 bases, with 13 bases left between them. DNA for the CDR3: TGTGCCTGGAGTGTAAATCATTGGGGAAACTATGGCTACACCTTC. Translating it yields CAWSVNHWGNYGYTF.

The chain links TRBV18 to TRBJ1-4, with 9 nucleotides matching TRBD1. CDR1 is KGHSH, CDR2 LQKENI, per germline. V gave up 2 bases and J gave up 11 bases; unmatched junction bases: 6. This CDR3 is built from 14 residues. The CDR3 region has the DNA TGTGCCAGCTCACCAGACCTACAGGGGGCTAAACTGTTTTTT. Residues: CASSPDLQGAKLFF. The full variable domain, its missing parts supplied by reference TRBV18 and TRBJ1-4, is NAGVMQNPRHLVRRRGQEARLRCSPMKGHSHVYWYRQLPEEGLKFMVYLQKENIIDESGMPKERFSAEFPKEGPSILRIQQVVRGDSAAYFCASSPDLQGAKLFFGSGTQLSVL.

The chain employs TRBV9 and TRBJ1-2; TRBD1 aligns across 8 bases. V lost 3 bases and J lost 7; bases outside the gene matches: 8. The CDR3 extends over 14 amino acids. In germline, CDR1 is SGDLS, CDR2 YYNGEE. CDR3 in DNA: TGTGCCAGCAGCGCATTTTCAGGGGGCTCTGGCTACACCTTC. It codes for CASSAFSGGSGYTF.

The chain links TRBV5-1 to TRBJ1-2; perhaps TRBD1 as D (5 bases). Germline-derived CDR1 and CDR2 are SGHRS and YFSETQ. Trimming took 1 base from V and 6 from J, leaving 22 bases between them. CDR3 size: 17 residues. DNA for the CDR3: TGCGCCAGCAGCTTGAGTTCTGGGGGTGCACAATGGGATGGCTACACCTTC. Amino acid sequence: CASSLSSGGAQWDGYTF.

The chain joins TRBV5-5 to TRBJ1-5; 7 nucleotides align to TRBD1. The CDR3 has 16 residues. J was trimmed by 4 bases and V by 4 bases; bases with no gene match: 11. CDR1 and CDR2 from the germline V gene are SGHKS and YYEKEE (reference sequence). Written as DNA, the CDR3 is TGTGCCAGCAGCCCGTCGCTGACAGGGATTAATCAGCCCCAGCATTTT. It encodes CASSPSLTGINQPQHF.

DNA of the CDR3: TGCGCCAGCAGTGAGTCGGGCTCAAATTACGAGCAGTACTTC. Its protein product is CASSESGSNYEQYF. This chain links TRBV10-1 with TRBJ2-7, with unresolved D. Trimming removed 0 bases from V and 4 bases from J, with 10 bases in between. CDR1 is WNHNN, CDR2 SYGVQD, per germline (reference sequence). CDR3 length: 14 residues.

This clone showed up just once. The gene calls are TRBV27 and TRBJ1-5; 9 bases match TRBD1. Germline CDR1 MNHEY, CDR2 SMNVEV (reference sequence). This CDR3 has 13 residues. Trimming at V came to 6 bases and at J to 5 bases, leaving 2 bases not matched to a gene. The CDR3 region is CASRRQGDQPQHF. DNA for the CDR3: TGTGCCAGCAGGCGACAGGGGGATCAGCCCCAGCATTTT.

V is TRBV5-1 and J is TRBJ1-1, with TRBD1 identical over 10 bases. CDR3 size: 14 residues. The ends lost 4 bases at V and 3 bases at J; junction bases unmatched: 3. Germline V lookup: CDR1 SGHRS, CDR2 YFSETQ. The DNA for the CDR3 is TGCGCCAGCAGCCGGGGGACAGGGGACACTGAAGCTTTCTTT. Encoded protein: CASSRGTGDTEAFF.

The CDR3 loop is CASSHSQDRARSPLHF. CDR3 bases: TGTGCCAGCAGCCATAGCCAGGACAGGGCTCGCTCACCCCTCCACTTT. This chain connects TRBV7-2 to TRBJ1-6, with 8 bases that match TRBD1. The V gene end was trimmed by 5 bases and the J gene end by 10 bases; junction bases not matched to a gene: 13. The CDR3 covers 16 residues. Germline CDR1 is SGHTA and CDR2 is FQGNSA.

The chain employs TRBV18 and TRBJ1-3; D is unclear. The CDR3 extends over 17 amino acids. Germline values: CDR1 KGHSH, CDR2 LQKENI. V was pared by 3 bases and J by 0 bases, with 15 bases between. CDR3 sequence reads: CASSPLDGLSSGNTIYF. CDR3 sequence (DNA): TGTGCCAGCTCACCTTTGGACGGCTTAAGCTCTGGAAACACCATATATTTT. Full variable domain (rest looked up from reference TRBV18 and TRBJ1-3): NAGVMQNPRHLVRRRGQEARLRCSPMKGHSHVYWYRQLPEEGLKFMVYLQKENIIDESGMPKERFSAEFPKEGPSILRIQQVVRGDSAAYFCASSPLDGLSSGNTIYFGEGSWLTVV.

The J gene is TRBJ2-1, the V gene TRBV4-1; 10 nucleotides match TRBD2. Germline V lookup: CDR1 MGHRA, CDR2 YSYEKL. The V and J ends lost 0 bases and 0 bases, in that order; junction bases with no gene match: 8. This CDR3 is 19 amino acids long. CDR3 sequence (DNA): TGCGCCAGCAGCCAAGACCCCCTAGCGGGGGTGAGCTCCTACAATGAGCAGTTCTTC. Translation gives CASSQDPLAGVSSYNEQFF.

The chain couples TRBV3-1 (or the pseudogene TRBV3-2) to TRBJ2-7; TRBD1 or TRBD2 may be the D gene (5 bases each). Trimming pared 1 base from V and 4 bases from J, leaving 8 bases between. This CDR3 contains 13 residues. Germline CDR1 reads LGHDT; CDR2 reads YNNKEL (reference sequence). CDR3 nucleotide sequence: TGTGCCAGCAGCCAAGGGGACGGATACGAGCAGTACTTC. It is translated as CASSQGDGYEQYF.

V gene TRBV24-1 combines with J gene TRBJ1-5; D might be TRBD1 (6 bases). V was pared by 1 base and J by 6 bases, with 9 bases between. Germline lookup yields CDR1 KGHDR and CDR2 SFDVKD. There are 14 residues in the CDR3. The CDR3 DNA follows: TGTGCCACCAGTGATTTAGGGGGGGCTCAGCCCCAGCATTTT. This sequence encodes CATSDLGGAQPQHF.

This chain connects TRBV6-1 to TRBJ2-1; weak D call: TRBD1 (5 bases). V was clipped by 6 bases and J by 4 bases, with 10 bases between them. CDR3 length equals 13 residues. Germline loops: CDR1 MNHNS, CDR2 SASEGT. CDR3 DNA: TGTGCCAGCAGCCAGAGACAGTACAATGAGCAGTTCTTC. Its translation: CASSQRQYNEQFF.

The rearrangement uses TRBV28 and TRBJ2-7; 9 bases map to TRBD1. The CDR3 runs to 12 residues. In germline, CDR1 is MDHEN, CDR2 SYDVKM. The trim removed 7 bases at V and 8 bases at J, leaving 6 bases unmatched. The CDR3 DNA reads TGTGCCAGCAACAGGGGGCAGGGAAAGCAGTACTTC. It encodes CASNRGQGKQYF.

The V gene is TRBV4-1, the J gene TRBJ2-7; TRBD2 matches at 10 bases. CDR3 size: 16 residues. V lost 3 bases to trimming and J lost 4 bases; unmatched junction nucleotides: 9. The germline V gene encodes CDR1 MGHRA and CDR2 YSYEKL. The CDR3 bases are TGCGCCAGCAGCCACAAATCCGGGACTAGCGTGTACGAGCAGTACTTC. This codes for CASSHKSGTSVYEQYF.

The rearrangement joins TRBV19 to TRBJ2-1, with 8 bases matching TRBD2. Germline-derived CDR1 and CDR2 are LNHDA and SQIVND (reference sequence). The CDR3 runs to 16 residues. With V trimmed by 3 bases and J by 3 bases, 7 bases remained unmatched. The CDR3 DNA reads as TGTGCCAGTAGTATCTATCTCCTAGCGGGCTACAATGAGCAGTTCTTC. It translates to CASSIYLLAGYNEQFF.

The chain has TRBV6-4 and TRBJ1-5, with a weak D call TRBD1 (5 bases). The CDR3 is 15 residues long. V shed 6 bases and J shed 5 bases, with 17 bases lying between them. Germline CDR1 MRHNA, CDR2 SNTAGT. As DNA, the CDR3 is TGTGCCAGCAGCGACCGGGGCAGAGTTGATCAGCCCCAGCATTTT. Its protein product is CASSDRGRVDQPQHF.

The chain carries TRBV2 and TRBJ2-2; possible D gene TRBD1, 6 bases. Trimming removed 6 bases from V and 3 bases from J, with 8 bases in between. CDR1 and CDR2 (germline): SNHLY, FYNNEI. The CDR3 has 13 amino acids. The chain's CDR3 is CASRTGYTGELFF. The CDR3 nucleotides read TGTGCCAGCAGAACAGGGTACACCGGGGAGCTGTTTTTT. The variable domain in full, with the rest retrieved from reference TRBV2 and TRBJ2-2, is EPEVTQTPSHQVTQMGQEVILRCVPISNHLYFYWYRQILGQKVEFLVSFYNNEISEKSEIFDDQFSVERPDGSNFTLKIRSTKLEDSAMYFCASRTGYTGELFFGEGSRLTVL.

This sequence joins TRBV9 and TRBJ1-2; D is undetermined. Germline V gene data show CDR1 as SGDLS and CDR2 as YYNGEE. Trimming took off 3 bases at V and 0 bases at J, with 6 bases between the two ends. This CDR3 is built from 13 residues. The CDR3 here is CASSGRANYGYTF. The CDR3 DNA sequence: TGTGCCAGCAGCGGGAGAGCTAACTATGGCTACACCTTC.

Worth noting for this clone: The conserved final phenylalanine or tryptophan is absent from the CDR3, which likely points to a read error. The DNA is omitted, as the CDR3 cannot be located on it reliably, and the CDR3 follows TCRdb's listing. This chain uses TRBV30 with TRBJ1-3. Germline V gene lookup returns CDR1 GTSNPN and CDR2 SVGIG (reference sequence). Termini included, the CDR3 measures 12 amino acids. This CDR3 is CAWNSGTTPFFA.

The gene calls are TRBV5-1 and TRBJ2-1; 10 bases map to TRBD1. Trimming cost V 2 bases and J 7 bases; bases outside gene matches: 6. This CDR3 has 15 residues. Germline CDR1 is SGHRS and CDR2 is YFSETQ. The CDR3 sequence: CASSFPGQGLNEQFF. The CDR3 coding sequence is TGCGCCAGCAGCTTTCCGGGACAGGGGCTGAATGAGCAGTTCTTC.